This record covers a single T cell receptor beta chain. The antigen it recognizes is unknown. Base qualities are not provided; no much larger clone lies one nucleotide away. The record originates from a study of T cell repertoires in cytomegalovirus infection (dated by TCRdb to the late 2010s). For the wider study: Recently identified HLA-C-restricted CMV epitopes, whose presentation resists viral immunomodulation, were targeted by peptide stimulations together with well-studied HLA-B-restricted epitopes. Donor HLA type was relevant to the analysis, because carriage of CMV infection together with the matching HLA type was indicated by public TCR beta signatures.

What the work shows at the level of the full study, not this receptor alone: Cumulative frequency of public TCR beta family members discriminated carriers of CMV infection plus the relevant HLA type in this cohort and an independent roughly 340-donor cohort. The ex vivo response was dominated by HLA-C-restricted CMV-specific TCR beta clonotypes, and the single most frequent clonotype in two of eight donors was supplied by these HLA-C-restricted clonotypes.

The sequencer was an Illumina HiSeq 1500. TCRdb reanalyzed the raw reads on its own, using fastp at Q25 for trimming and MiXCR for clone calling, and kept in-frame beta chains. Entries that share a CDR3 protein sequence are merged under the most common genes and DNA. Recorded for this sample are some 920,000 distinct CDR3 sequences; roughly 30% of them occurred a single time. The ten largest clones take up around an eighth of the sample. The trim is 2 bases for V and 2 bases for J, with a gap of 13 bases between the germline ends. The cysteine opens and the phenylalanine closes a CDR3 of 16 amino acids. Just CDR3 DNA is preserved here, 48 bases in frame from base 1. Reading the germline V gene (reference sequence) gives CDR1 MNHNY and CDR2 SVGAGI. Taken with the paper, the label for treatment or condition translates to: in vitro stimulation with specific CMV peptide epitopes to enrich CMV-specific T cells.

The receptor comes from a human donor in good health (CMV status not recorded). Some clones in this sample may be carry-over from other donors' samples. The chain is made from TRBV6-6 and TRBJ1-3, with the D gene not confidently named. The source material was cultured CD8+ T cells from PBMCs, sampled from culture after CMV antigen stimulation. CDR3 region: CASSYDLQAAGNTIYF. The sequenced DNA is TGTGCCAGCAGTTACGACCTGCAGGCGGCTGGAAACACCATATATTTT.